Below, one TCR beta chain is given with its context. This record comes from a study of radiotherapy plus CTLA-4 blockade in lung cancer. The protocol was immunoSEQ multiplex PCR, while the TCRdb copy is restricted to in-frame clones and leaves out a portion. The sample includes about 38,000 clones, approximately 86% of them seen just once. The CDR3 is 20 residues long. The V gene end was trimmed by 3 bases and the J gene end by 2 bases; junction bases not matched to a gene: 14. People whose metastatic non-small-cell lung cancer was chemo-refractory got focal radiation along with CTLA-4 blockade by ipilimumab.

J is TRBJ1-6 and V is TRBV5-3; 10 nucleotides agree with TRBD1. TRBV5-3 qualifies as an ORF whose function is uncertain. Here the sequenced sample was peripheral blood, taken from a patient treated with radiotherapy plus ipilimumab. The clonotype comes from a human donor with non-small cell lung cancer whose response to radiotherapy plus ipilimumab could not be evaluated. CDR3 sequence: CARSWTGTGVGNPYNSPLHF. The CDR3 DNA reads TGTGCCAGAAGCTGGACCGGGACAGGGGTGGGGAATCCCTATAATTCACCCCTCCACTTT.